What follows describes a single TCR beta chain. Its antigen target is currently unknown. It has no much larger one-base neighbor in the sample; base qualities were not kept. This sample stems from a study of blood T cell repertoires in COVID-19 (dated by TCRdb to about 2020). Regarding the research as a whole: Samples covering the acute and convalescent phases of COVID-19 were provided by collaborators in the United States, Italy and Spain. The prospective study material was composed of cDNA or gDNA derived from T cells, B-cell-depleted T cells, or PBMCs. Subjects who had been exposed to COVID-19, were actively infected with it, or had recovered from it provided the deeply sampled blood TCRbeta repertoires that made up the dataset. The repertoires were made available in a free public database intended to serve as a resource for research on the immune response to SARS-CoV-2. Samples came from the ongoing ImmuneRACE study (first 160 participants) plus 1,254 subjects from 6 global collaborators. A de-identified subject ID, COVID-19 status, age in years and sex were almost always included in the sample metadata. Where available, HLA class I and class II types were obtained from metadata supplied by the sample provider rather than from assay-based typing. Study-wide conclusions, independent of this receptor: Clinical and demographic metadata were provided uncurated, with the amount varying by source and participant.

The immunoSEQ Assay, a bias-controlled multiplex PCR, was used to amplify TCRbeta CDR3 regions from genomic DNA. From the authors' description of their analysis: The number of nucleated cells in each sample was estimated by amplification of reference gene primers within the assay. To quantify the absolute abundance of each unique TCRbeta CDR3 rearrangement, sequence reads were collapsed and filtered. For each sample, productive Simpson clonality was calculated as the square root of Simpson's diversity index over productive rearrangements. As stored in TCRdb, this immuneACCESS dataset retains in-frame rearrangements with V and J assigned. A fraction of the clones does not appear; measured against another copy, unresolved V genes explain less than half of the discrepancy, and the remainder lacks a known reason. V, J and clone size are those of that table, while D and trimming were read from the DNA. This sample lists 75,000 to 95,000 clones; 88% were detected once. The ten largest clones take up approximately 19% of the sample.

Each collaborating institution followed its own protocols to collect whole blood in K2EDTA tubes. For TCRbeta analysis, collaborators shipped samples as frozen whole blood, isolated PBMCs, or DNA extracted from either of those sample types. The sample comprised peripheral blood. This receptor was taken from a human donor in a cohort sampled during active COVID-19.

Here is the DNA: TGTGCCAGCTCACCCCTGGCGGCTAGCCAGGCGGAGACCCAGTACTTC. The resulting protein is CASSPLAASQAETQYF. Recombination joined TRBV18 with TRBJ2-5; the D gene is perhaps TRBD2, from 5 matching bases. In the germline V gene, CDR1 corresponds to KGHSH and CDR2 to LQKENI. The CDR3 holds 16 amino acids from the cysteine to the phenylalanine. Solely the CDR3 DNA is kept, with 48 bases framed from the first base. Between the V and J ends, shortened by 3 bases and 5 bases respectively, the junction contains 19 bases.